This TCR beta chain was captured by sequencing in a study of blood T cell repertoires in COVID-19. On the study more broadly: The United States, Italy and Spain supplied acute and convalescent COVID-19 samples.

Method: immunoSEQ multiplex PCR; TCRdb's copy keeps in-frame clones and lacks some. There are about 21,000 clones in the sample; around 80% occur only once, and around 13% lies in the top ten. The clonotype comes from a man aged 55 to 70 with active COVID-19. The material sequenced was peripheral blood.

In nucleotides, the CDR3 is TGTGCCAGCAGTGACCGGACAGGGGGTTTCTCGGGCCAAGAGACCCAGTACTTC. Protein product: CASSDRTGGFSGQETQYF. The chain carries TRBV6-1 and TRBJ2-5; 10 bases map to TRBD1. Germline values: CDR1 MNHNS, CDR2 SASEGT. The CDR3 is made up of 18 amino acids. V gave up 3 bases and J gave up 1 base; unmatched junction bases: 11.